A selection of T cell receptor beta chains follows, all from one sample in a study of T-cell reconstitution after alpha-beta-depleted transplantation in children. TCRdb called the PCR reads again in MiXCR, with one record for every CDR3 protein. The sample shows about 980,000 distinct CDR3 sequences, about 31% of them seen only once. The specimen was PBMCs, mostly from graft donor cells, collected 360 days after TCRalphabeta/CD19-depleted stem cell transplant. These receptor sequences come from a boy in the first two years of life who had a stem cell transplant for SCID, so the T cells may come from the graft donor. The CDR3 runs from the conserved cysteine through the conserved F or W. The D gene is left open where the match is weak. A row's size may be missing; if present it is once, few, many or a size class.

CDR3 protein,CDR3 DNA,D gene,clone size,V gene,J gene
CASSLIWGRGNTGELFF,TGTGCCAGCAGTTTGATTTGGGGCAGGGGTAACACCGGGGAGCTGTTTTTT,NA,NA,TRBV27,TRBJ2-2
CATRPGTGYNEQFF,TGTGCCACCAGGCCCGGGACAGGATACAATGAGCAGTTCTTC,TRBD1,NA,TRBV24-1,TRBJ2-1
CASSQDRTGGFTDTQYF,TGCGCCAGCAGCCAAGACCGGACAGGGGGATTCACAGATACGCAGTATTTT,TRBD1,NA,TRBV4-1,TRBJ2-3
CASSLTPPEKTQYF,TGTGCCAGCAGCTTAACCCCGCCAGAAAAGACCCAGTACTTC,NA,few,TRBV5-5,TRBJ2-5
CASSYGYQGLGGYTF,TGTGCCAGCAGTTACGGATACCAGGGTTTGGGAGGCTACACCTTC,NA,NA,TRBV6-5,TRBJ1-2
CASSDRARGLTEAFF,TGTGCCAGCAGCGATCGGGCCCGCGGTTTGACTGAAGCTTTCTTT,NA,NA,TRBV12-3/TRBV12-4,TRBJ1-1
CASSLSQGSNYGYTF,TGTGCCAGCAGTTTATCCCAGGGTTCTAACTATGGCTACACCTTC,NA,few,TRBV12-3/TRBV12-4,TRBJ1-2
CGQAGGLQETQYF,TGCGGACAAGCGGGGGGGCTACAAGAGACCCAGTACTTC,TRBD2,NA,TRBV20-1,TRBJ2-5
CASSQDNVWGYDEQFF,TGCGCCAGCAGCCAAGATAATGTGTGGGGATATGATGAGCAGTTCTTC,NA,NA,TRBV4-3,TRBJ2-1
CASSQDIGTAEAFF,TGTGCCAGCAGCCAAGATATAGGAACGGCTGAAGCTTTCTTT,NA,NA,TRBV4-2,TRBJ1-1
CSAQRVAPDEQYF,TGCAGTGCCCAGAGGGTAGCCCCGGACGAGCAGTACTTC,NA,NA,TRBV20-1,TRBJ2-7
CSARAQETQYF,TGCAGTGCGCGGGCCCAAGAGACCCAGTACTTC,NA,many,TRBV20-1,TRBJ2-5
CSARAVGQGNGEQFF,TGCAGTGCTAGAGCGGTTGGCCAGGGTAACGGTGAGCAGTTCTTC,NA,few,TRBV20-1,TRBJ2-1
CASSFDWEETQYF,TGTGCCAGCAGTTTTGACTGGGAAGAGACCCAGTACTTC,NA,many,TRBV12-3/TRBV12-4,TRBJ2-5
CSARPPLTLEAFF,TGCAGTGCTAGGCCTCCGTTGACCCTTGAAGCTTTCTTT,NA,few,TRBV20-1,TRBJ1-1
CASSLFRTGEIRRQETQYF,TGTGCCAGCAGTCTCTTCCGGACAGGGGAAATTCGACGACAAGAGACCCAGTACTTC,TRBD1,few,TRBV6-2/TRBV6-3,TRBJ2-5
CSAPHHRAPLTFF,TGCAGTGCTCCTCACCACCGGGCCCCCTTAACTTTCTTT,NA,few,TRBV20-1,TRBJ1-1
CASSPNRREQYF,TGTGCCAGCAGCCCCAACCGACGCGAGCAGTACTTC,NA,NA,TRBV13,TRBJ2-7
CASSLVGTSGGYSTDTQYF,TGTGCCAGCAGCTTAGTTGGGACTAGCGGGGGGTATAGCACAGATACGCAGTATTTT,TRBD2,NA,TRBV11-2,TRBJ2-3
CASSLTGVDTEAFF,TGCGCCAGCAGCTTGACAGGGGTCGACACTGAAGCTTTCTTT,TRBD1,NA,TRBV5-1,TRBJ1-1
CASSKRPGLAGSDTQYF,TGTGCCAGCAGCAAAAGACCGGGACTAGCGGGGTCGGATACGCAGTATTTT,TRBD2,few,TRBV7-6,TRBJ2-3
CASRHRQAATNEKLFF,TGTGCCAGCAGGCACAGACAGGCAGCAACTAATGAAAAACTGTTTTTT,NA,NA,TRBV12-3/TRBV12-4,TRBJ1-4
CASSLLAGEDTQYF,TGTGCCAGCAGCTTGTTGGCAGGGGAGGATACGCAGTATTTT,NA,NA,TRBV5-5,TRBJ2-3
CASSLRLALDEQFF,TGTGCCAGCAGCTTGAGGCTAGCACTCGATGAGCAGTTCTTC,NA,many,TRBV5-6,TRBJ2-1
CSARTGHTGELFF,TGCAGTGCTCGGACAGGCCACACCGGGGAGCTGTTTTTT,TRBD1,few,TRBV20-1,TRBJ2-2
CSALKDGRGNNEQFF,TGCAGCGCCCTAAAAGACGGGCGGGGAAACAATGAGCAGTTCTTC,NA,few,TRBV29-1,TRBJ2-1
CASSFRQGSTDTQYF,TGTGCCAGCAGCTTCCGACAGGGTAGCACAGATACGCAGTATTTT,TRBD1,NA,TRBV5-6,TRBJ2-3
CATSVGGGSNYGYTF,TGTGCCACCAGCGTCGGAGGGGGGTCGAACTATGGCTACACCTTC,NA,few,TRBV15,TRBJ1-2
CSATGTSGRANTGELFF,TGCAGTGCGACCGGGACTAGCGGGAGGGCGAACACCGGGGAGCTGTTTTTT,TRBD2,NA,TRBV20-1,TRBJ2-2
CSAVNSGGAYNEQFF,TGCAGTGCCGTGAATAGCGGGGGGGCCTACAATGAGCAGTTCTTC,TRBD2,few,TRBV20-1,TRBJ2-1